One and the same sample provided the 6 T cell receptor beta chains below, sequenced in a study of OX40 agonist ivuxolimab in advanced cancers. The repertoire was sequenced with immunoSEQ multiplex PCR; TCRdb's copy has only in-frame clones and lacks some. The sample carries around 65,000 clones, about 85% recorded once. The sample in question was CD4+ or CD8+ T cells sorted from blood, obtained in a trial of the OX40 agonist ivuxolimab. These TCRs come from an adult with an advanced solid tumor such as melanoma, head and neck, liver or kidney cancer.

The chain couples TRBV25-1 to TRBJ1-2; D ambiguous. V was pared by 8 bases and J by 8 bases, with 15 bases between. Germline CDR1 and CDR2: MGHDK and SYGVNS. The CDR3 runs 12 residues. This CDR3 is CASSGSQWGYTF. In DNA, the CDR3 is TGTGCCAGCTCAGGCTCTCAATGGGGCTACACCTTC.

The CDR3 nucleotides read TGTGCCAGCACTACCAGGACAGGAAATGAAAAACTGTTTTTT. It translates to CASTTRTGNEKLFF. The chain couples TRBV27 to TRBJ1-4; 7 nucleotides agree with TRBD1. This CDR3 contains 14 residues. Germline lookup yields CDR1 MNHEY and CDR2 SMNVEV (reference sequence). The trim removed 7 bases at V and 5 bases at J, leaving 7 bases unmatched.

V is TRBV6-6 and J is TRBJ1-3; D remains ambiguous. Germline CDR1 reads MNHNY; CDR2 reads SVGAGI (reference sequence). This CDR3 spans 13 amino acids. Deletions cut 6 bases from V and 2 bases from J, with 8 bases between. This CDR3 reads CASSSSAGNTIYF. CDR3 nucleotide sequence: TGTGCCAGCAGCTCAAGTGCTGGAAACACCATATATTTT.

The chain couples TRBV13 to TRBJ2-3; possibly TRBD1 for D (5 bases). Germline CDR1 reads PRHDT; CDR2 reads FYEKMQ (reference sequence). This CDR3 contains 14 residues. V was pared by 5 bases and J by 1 base, with 10 bases between. The CDR3 spells CASSPVQGTDTQYF. The CDR3 nucleotides are TGTGCCAGCAGCCCGGTACAGGGCACAGATACGCAGTATTTT.

The J gene is TRBJ1-4, the V gene TRBV6-5; D unclear. Trimming left V 0 bases short and J 6 bases short, with 14 bases between. This CDR3 is built from 16 residues. Germline V lookup: CDR1 MNHEY, CDR2 SVGAGI. The CDR3 loop reads CASSYSGRQGHEKLFF. Here the CDR3 DNA reads TGTGCCAGCAGTTACTCGGGTCGGCAAGGGCATGAAAAACTGTTTTTT.

J is TRBJ1-1 and V is TRBV6-6; D is undetermined. CDR1 is MNHNY, CDR2 SVGAGI, per germline (reference sequence). The CDR3 sequence is 14 residues long. The ends were cut back, 7 bases at V and 0 bases at J, with 12 bases in the middle. This chain's CDR3 is CASTSAGMNTEAFF. The CDR3 nucleotides are TGTGCCAGCACCTCCGCGGGGATGAACACTGAAGCTTTCTTT.